This T cell receptor (beta chain) was retrieved from a study of blood T cell repertoires in COVID-19 (TCRdb year 2020). In terms of the full investigation: Samples covering the acute and convalescent phases of COVID-19 were provided by collaborators in the United States, Italy and Spain. The repertoires were made available in a free public database intended to serve as a resource for research on the immune response to SARS-CoV-2. The sample metadata nearly always contained a de-identified subject ID, COVID-19 status, age in years and sex. The dataset comprised deeply sampled blood TCRbeta repertoires from subjects exposed to, actively infected with, or recovered from COVID-19. Samples came from the ongoing ImmuneRACE study (first 160 participants) plus 1,254 subjects from 6 global collaborators. Where available, HLA class I and class II types were obtained from metadata supplied by the sample provider rather than from assay-based typing. The material from the prospective study consisted of cDNA or gDNA derived from T cells, B-cell-depleted T cells, or PBMCs. General findings and caveats noted by the study authors: How much clinical and demographic metadata was included differed by source and by participant, and the metadata was provided uncurated.

Trimming takes 2 bases from V and 2 bases from J, and the germline ends sit 4 bases apart. CDR1 and CDR2, looked up from the germline V gene, are SGHRS and YFSETQ. Reading from cysteine to phenylalanine, the CDR3 counts 12 amino acids. Solely the CDR3 DNA is kept, with 36 bases framed from the first base. This clone was seen only a few times. It has no known antigen specificity. No qualities accompany the bases; no much larger clone lies one base away. TCRbeta CDR3 regions were amplified from genomic DNA using the immunoSEQ Assay, a bias-controlled multiplex PCR. Processing in the source paper ran as follows. Within the assay, amplification of reference gene primers was used to estimate how many nucleated cells each sample contained. To quantify the absolute abundance of each unique TCRbeta CDR3 rearrangement, sequence reads were collapsed and filtered. For each sample, productive Simpson clonality was calculated as the square root of Simpson's diversity index over productive rearrangements. Sourced from immuneACCESS, this table was stored by TCRdb with only in-frame sequences that have V and J called. A share of the clones is absent; for the studies checked, an unresolved V gene accounts for under half, and the remainder has no known explanation. V, J and clone size derive from that table, while D and trimming were established from the DNA sequence. Within this sample are about 130,000 clones, with 87% of them counted one time only. More than 3.5% of the sample comes from the top ten.

Each collaborating institution followed its own protocols to collect whole blood in K2EDTA tubes. For TCRbeta analysis, collaborators shipped samples in one of three forms: frozen whole blood, isolated PBMCs, or DNA extracted from either of those sample types. The sequence derives from a woman aged 55-69 years with acute or convalescent COVID-19. Material: peripheral blood. Recombination joined TRBV5-1 with TRBJ1-2; the D gene lacks a confident call. In nucleotide form, the sequence is TGCGCCAGCAGCTTTGAGAACTATGGCTACACCTTC. This translates into CASSFENYGYTF.